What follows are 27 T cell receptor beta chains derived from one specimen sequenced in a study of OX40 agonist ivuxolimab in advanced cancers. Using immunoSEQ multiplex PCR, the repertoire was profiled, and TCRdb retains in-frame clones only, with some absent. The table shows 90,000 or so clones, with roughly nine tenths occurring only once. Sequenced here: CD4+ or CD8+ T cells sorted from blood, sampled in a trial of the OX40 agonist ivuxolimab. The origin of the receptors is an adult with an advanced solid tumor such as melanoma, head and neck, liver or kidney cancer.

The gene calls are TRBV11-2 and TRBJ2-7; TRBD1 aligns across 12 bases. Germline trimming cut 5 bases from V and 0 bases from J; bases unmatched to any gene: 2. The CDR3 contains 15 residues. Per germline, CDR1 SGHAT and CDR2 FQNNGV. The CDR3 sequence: CASSRGQGASYEQYF. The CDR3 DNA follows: TGTGCCAGCAGCCGGGGACAGGGGGCCTCCTACGAGCAGTACTTC.

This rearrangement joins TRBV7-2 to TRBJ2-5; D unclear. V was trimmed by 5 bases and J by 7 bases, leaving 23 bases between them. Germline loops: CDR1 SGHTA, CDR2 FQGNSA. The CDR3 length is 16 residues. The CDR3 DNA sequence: TGTGCCAGCAGCCTCCTGGGCGCCTTAAAAGAAATGACCCAGTACTTC. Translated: CASSLLGALKEMTQYF. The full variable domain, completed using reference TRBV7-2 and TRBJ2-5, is GAGVSQSPSNKVTEKGKDVELRCDPISGHTALYWYRQSLGQGLEFLIYFQGNSAPDKSGLPSDRFSAERTGGSVSTLTIQRTQQEDSAVYLCASSLLGALKEMTQYFGPGTRLLVL.

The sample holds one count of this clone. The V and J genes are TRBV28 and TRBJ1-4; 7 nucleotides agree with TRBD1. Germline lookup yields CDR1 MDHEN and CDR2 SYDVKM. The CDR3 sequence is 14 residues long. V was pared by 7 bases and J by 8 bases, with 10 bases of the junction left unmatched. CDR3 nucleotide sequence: TGTGCCAGCAAAATAGGGGACAGACGGGAAAAACTGTTTTTT. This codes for CASKIGDRREKLFF.

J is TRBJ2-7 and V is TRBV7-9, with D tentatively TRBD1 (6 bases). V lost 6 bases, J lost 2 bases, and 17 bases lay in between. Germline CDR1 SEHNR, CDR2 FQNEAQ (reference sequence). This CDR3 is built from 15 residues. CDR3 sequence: CASSPDRSGPYEQYF. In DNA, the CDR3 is TGTGCCAGCAGTCCAGACAGGTCTGGACCCTACGAGCAGTACTTC.

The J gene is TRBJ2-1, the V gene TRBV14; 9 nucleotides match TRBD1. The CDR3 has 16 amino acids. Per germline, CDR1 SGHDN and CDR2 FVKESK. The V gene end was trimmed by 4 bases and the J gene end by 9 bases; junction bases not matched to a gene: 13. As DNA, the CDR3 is TGTGCCAGCAGCCCGCTAACAGGGGGCGATTCGGGTGAGCAGTTCTTC. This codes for CASSPLTGGDSGEQFF.

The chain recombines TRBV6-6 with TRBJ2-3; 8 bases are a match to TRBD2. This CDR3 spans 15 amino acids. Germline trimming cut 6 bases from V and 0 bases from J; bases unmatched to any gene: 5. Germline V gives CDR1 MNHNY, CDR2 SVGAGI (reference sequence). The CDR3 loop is CASSPGGVSTDTQYF. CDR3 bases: TGTGCCAGCAGCCCGGGGGGGGTTAGCACAGATACGCAGTATTTT.

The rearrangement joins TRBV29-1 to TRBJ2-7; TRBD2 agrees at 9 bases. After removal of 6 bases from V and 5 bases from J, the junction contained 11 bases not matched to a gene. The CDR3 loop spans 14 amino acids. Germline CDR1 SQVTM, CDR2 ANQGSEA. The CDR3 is CSVRAGGYGDEQYF. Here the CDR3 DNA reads TGCAGCGTGAGAGCGGGAGGCTACGGGGACGAGCAGTACTTC.

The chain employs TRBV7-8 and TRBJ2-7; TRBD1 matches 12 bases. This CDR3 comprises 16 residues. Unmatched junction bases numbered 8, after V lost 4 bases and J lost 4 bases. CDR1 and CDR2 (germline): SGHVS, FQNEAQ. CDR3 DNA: TGTGCCAGCAGCTCACCGGGACAGGGGGCTACTTACGAGCAGTACTTC. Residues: CASSSPGQGATYEQYF.

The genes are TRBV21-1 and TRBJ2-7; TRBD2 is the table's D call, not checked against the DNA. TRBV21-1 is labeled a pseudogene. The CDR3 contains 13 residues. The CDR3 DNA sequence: TGTGCCAACACTTTAAAAGAGGGCCACGAGCAGTACTTC. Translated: CANTLKEGHEQYF.

CDR3 region: CASSEQGAVNEQYF. The DNA for the CDR3 is TGTGCCAGCAGTGAACAGGGGGCAGTCAACGAGCAGTACTTC. The chain carries TRBV6-1 and TRBJ2-7, with 8 bases fitting TRBD1. The CDR3 length is 14 residues. V was pared by 2 bases and J by 5 bases, with 5 bases of the junction left unmatched. CDR1 and CDR2 from the germline V gene are MNHNS and SASEGT.

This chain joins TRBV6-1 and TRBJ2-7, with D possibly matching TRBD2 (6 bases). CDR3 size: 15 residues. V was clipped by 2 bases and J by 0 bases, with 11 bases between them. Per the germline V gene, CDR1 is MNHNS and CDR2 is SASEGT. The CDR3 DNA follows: TGTGCCAGCAGTGAATTGGGGACTGCCTCCTACGAGCAGTACTTC. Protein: CASSELGTASYEQYF.

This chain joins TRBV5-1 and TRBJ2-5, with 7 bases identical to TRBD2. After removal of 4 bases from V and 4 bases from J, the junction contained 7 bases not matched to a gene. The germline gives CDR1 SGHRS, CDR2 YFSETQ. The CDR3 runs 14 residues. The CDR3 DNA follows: TGCGCCAGCAGCCAAACGACTAGCCGAGAGACCCAGTACTTC. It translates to CASSQTTSRETQYF.

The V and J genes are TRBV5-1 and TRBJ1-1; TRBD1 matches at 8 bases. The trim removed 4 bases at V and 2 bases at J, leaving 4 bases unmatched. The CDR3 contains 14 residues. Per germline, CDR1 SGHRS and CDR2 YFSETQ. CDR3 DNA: TGCGCCAGCAGCAAAGGACAGGGCAACACTGAAGCTTTCTTT. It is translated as CASSKGQGNTEAFF.

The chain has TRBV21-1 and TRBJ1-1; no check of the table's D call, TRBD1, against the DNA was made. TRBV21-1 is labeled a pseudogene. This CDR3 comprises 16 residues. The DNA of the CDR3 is TGTGCCAGCAGCCTCCGGGACAGAACCACGAACACTGAAGCTTTCTTT. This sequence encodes CASSLRDRTTNTEAFF.

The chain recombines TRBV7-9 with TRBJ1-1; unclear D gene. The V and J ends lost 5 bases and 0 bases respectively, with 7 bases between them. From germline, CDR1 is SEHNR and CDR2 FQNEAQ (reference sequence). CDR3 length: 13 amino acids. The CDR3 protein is CASSRDVNTEAFF. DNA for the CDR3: TGTGCCAGCAGCCGCGACGTGAACACTGAAGCTTTCTTT.

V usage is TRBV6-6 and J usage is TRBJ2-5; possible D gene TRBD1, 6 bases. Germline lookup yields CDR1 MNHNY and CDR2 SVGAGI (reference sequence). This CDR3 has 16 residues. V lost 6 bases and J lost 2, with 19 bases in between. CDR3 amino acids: CASRPRGQTSQETQYF. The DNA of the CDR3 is TGTGCCAGCAGGCCCAGGGGTCAAACTAGTCAAGAGACCCAGTACTTC.

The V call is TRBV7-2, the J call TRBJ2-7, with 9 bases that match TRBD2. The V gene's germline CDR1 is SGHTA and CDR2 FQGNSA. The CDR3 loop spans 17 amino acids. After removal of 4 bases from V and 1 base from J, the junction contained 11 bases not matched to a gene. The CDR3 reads CASSSPQTSGPSYEQYF. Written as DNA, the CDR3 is TGTGCCAGCAGCTCACCTCAGACTAGCGGTCCTTCCTACGAGCAGTACTTC.

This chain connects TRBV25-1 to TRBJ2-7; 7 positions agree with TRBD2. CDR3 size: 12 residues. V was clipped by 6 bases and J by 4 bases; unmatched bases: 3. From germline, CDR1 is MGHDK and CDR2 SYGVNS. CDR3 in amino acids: CASRRGVYEQYF. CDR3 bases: TGTGCCAGCAGACGGGGGGTATACGAGCAGTACTTC.

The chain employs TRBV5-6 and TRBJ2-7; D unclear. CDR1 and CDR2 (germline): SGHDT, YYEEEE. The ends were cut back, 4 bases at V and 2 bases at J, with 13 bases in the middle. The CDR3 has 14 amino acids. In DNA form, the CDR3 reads TGTGCCAGCAGCCAGCCCCCAGTCACCTACGAGCAGTACTTC. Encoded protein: CASSQPPVTYEQYF.

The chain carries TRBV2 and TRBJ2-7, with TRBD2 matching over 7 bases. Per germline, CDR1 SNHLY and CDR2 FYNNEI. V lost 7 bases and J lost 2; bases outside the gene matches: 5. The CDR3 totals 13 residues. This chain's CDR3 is CASTLGGAYEQYF. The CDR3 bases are TGTGCCAGCACCTTGGGGGGGGCCTACGAGCAGTACTTC.

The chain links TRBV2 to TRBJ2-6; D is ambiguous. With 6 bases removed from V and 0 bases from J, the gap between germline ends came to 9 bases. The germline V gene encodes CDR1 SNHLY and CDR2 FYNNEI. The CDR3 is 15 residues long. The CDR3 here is CASRLSSSGANVLTF. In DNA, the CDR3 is TGTGCCAGCAGGCTAAGTAGCTCTGGGGCCAACGTCCTGACTTTC. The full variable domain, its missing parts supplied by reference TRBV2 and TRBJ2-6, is EPEVTQTPSHQVTQMGQEVILRCVPISNHLYFYWYRQILGQKVEFLVSFYNNEISEKSEIFDDQFSVERPDGSNFTLKIRSTKLEDSAMYFCASRLSSSGANVLTFGAGSRLTVL.

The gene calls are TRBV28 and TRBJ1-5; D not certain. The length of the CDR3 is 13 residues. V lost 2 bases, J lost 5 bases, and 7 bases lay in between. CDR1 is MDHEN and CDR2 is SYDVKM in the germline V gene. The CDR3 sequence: CASSLVGDQPQHF. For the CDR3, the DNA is TGTGCCAGCAGTTTAGTGGGCGATCAGCCCCAGCATTTT.

In DNA, the CDR3 is TGTGCCAGCAGCGTAGCACTAGCTGACACCGGGGAGCTGTTTTTT. Translated, it gives CASSVALADTGELFF. The chain recombines TRBV9 with TRBJ2-2; tentative D call: TRBD2 (6 bases). This CDR3 is 15 amino acids long. V was clipped by 0 bases and J by 3 bases, with 9 bases between them. Looked up from germline, CDR1 is SGDLS and CDR2 is YYNGEE.

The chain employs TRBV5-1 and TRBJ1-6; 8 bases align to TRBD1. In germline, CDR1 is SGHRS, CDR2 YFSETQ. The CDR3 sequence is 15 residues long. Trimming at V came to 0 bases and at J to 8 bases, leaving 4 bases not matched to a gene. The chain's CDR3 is CASSLDRTGYSPLHF. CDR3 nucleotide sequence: TGCGCCAGCAGCTTGGATCGGACAGGGTATTCACCCCTCCACTTT.

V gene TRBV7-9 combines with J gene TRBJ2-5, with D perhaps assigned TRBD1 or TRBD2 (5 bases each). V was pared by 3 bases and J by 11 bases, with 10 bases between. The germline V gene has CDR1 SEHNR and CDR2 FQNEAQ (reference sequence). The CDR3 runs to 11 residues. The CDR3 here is CASSLGTEQYF. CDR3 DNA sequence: TGTGCCAGCAGCTTGGGGACGGAGCAGTACTTC.

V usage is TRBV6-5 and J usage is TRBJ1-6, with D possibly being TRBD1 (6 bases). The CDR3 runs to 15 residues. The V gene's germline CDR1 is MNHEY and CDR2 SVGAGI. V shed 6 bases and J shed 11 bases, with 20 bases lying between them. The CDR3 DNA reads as TGTGCCAGCAGGCCCGATGGACAGTCAACTCCACCCCTCCACTTT. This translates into CASRPDGQSTPPLHF.

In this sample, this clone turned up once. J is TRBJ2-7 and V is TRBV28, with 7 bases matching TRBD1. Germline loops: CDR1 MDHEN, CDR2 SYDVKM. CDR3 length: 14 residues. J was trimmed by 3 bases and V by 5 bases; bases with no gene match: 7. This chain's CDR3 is CASSGQAKNYEQYF. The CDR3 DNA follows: TGTGCCAGCAGTGGACAGGCAAAGAACTACGAGCAGTACTTC.